A selection of T cell receptor beta chains follows, all from one sample in a study of blood T cell repertoires in COVID-19. TCRdb's copy holds only in-frame clones and misses some; the assay was immunoSEQ multiplex PCR. The sample carries over 150,000 clones, about 90% recorded once. Sequenced sample: peripheral blood. Receptor source: a man aged 50 or older with acute or convalescent COVID-19. Both conserved end residues are part of each CDR3. A D gene is named only where the DNA matches it firmly. Where a row states a size, it is once, few, many or the class of an expanded clone; other rows omit it.

d_call,clone_size,cdr3_length,j_call,v_call,cdr3_aa,cdr3_nt
TRBD2,-,18,TRBJ2-1,TRBV10-3,CAISESKIAGGSRVEQFF,TGTGCCATCAGTGAGTCGAAGATCGCGGGAGGGTCGAGAGTTGAGCAGTTCTTC
-,few,14,TRBJ1-6,TRBV27,CASRTDGQNSPLHF,TGTGCCAGCAGGACAGATGGACAGAATTCACCCCTCCACTTT
TRBD1,-,14,TRBJ1-2,TRBV6-5,CASSPGQLRPGYTF,TGTGCCAGCAGCCCGGGACAGCTTCGCCCTGGCTACACCTTC
TRBD1,-,17,TRBJ1-1,TRBV5-8,CASSLGQGITNRLEAFF,TGTGCCAGCAGCCTGGGACAGGGAATTACTAATAGACTAGAAGCTTTCTTT
TRBD2,-,16,TRBJ2-7,TRBV18,CASSSQSGVSSYEQYF,TGTGCCAGCTCGTCTCAGAGCGGGGTCAGCTCCTACGAGCAGTACTTC
TRBD1,few,15,TRBJ2-2,TRBV11-3,CASSKGQGRTGELFF,TGTGCCAGCAGCAAGGGACAGGGAAGGACCGGGGAGCTGTTTTTT
TRBD2,once,16,TRBJ2-2,TRBV7-2,CASSLLGGGAAGELFF,TGTGCCAGCAGCTTACTCGGCGGGGGGGCGGCCGGGGAGCTGTTTTTT
TRBD1,-,14,TRBJ1-1,TRBV3-1/TRBV3-2,CASSLGQGGTEAFF,TGTGCCAGCAGCCTCGGACAGGGAGGCACTGAAGCTTTCTTT
-,-,13,TRBJ2-5,TRBV2,CASSARWEETQYF,TGTGCCAGCAGTGCGAGGTGGGAGGAGACCCAGTACTTC
TRBD1,-,16,TRBJ2-7,TRBV29-1,CSVMGPRDRGSYEQYF,TGCAGCGTGATGGGTCCCCGGGACAGGGGCTCCTACGAGCAGTACTTC
-,-,14,TRBJ1-1,TRBV18,CASSPSRGNTEAFF,TGTGCCAGCTCACCGAGCAGGGGGAACACTGAAGCTTTCTTT
-,-,12,TRBJ1-6,TRBV28,CASSPLNSPLHF,TGTGCCAGCAGTCCACTAAATTCACCCCTCCACTTT
-,-,15,TRBJ2-5,TRBV7-2,CASSLVVAGGETQYF,TGTGCCAGCAGCTTAGTTGTGGCAGGAGGGGAGACCCAGTACTTC
-,-,14,TRBJ1-4,TRBV30,CAWSAGGGDEKLFF,TGTGCCTGGAGTGCGGGGGGTGGTGATGAAAAACTGTTTTTT
TRBD1,-,15,TRBJ2-7,TRBV11-2,CASSWSGTGSGEQYF,TGTGCCAGCAGCTGGTCCGGGACAGGGAGTGGCGAGCAGTACTTC
-,-,12,TRBJ1-2,TRBV6-5,CASSPDSYGYTF,TGTGCCAGCAGCCCCGACAGCTATGGCTACACCTTC
TRBD1,-,13,TRBJ1-2,TRBV18,CASSRTGEDGYTF,TGTGCCAGCTCACGGACAGGGGAAGATGGCTACACCTTC
-,once,14,TRBJ1-2,TRBV28,CASSFDRQYYGYTF,TGTGCCAGCAGTTTCGACAGGCAGTACTATGGCTACACCTTC
-,-,13,TRBJ1-1,TRBV10-3,CAIMEEVGTEAFF,TGTGCCATCATGGAGGAAGTTGGGACTGAAGCTTTCTTT
TRBD2,-,15,TRBJ2-1,TRBV28,CASSFLGLANNEQFF,TGTGCCAGCAGTTTCCTTGGACTAGCAAACAATGAGCAGTTCTTC
TRBD1,-,15,TRBJ2-5,TRBV2,CASSGRTGGGETQYF,TGTGCCAGCAGTGGAAGAACAGGGGGTGGAGAGACCCAGTACTTC
-,-,13,TRBJ1-2,TRBV30,CAWSVPLDYGYTF,TGTGCCTGGAGTGTCCCGCTAGACTATGGCTACACCTTC
-,-,13,TRBJ1-2,TRBV24-1,CATSARGFVGYTF,TGTGCCACCAGTGCGAGAGGGTTTGTTGGCTACACCTTC
-,-,16,TRBJ1-4,TRBV7-2,CASSFRAVFGNEKLFF,TGTGCCAGCAGCTTCAGGGCAGTCTTTGGTAATGAAAAACTGTTTTTT
-,-,14,TRBJ2-2,TRBV5-6,CASSYTVTTGELFF,TGTGCCAGCAGCTATACAGTCACTACCGGGGAGCTGTTTTTT
-,-,14,TRBJ2-2,TRBV27,CASSQTPNTGELFF,TGTGCCAGCAGTCAGACACCGAACACCGGGGAGCTGTTTTTT
-,few,13,TRBJ2-6,TRBV7-9,CASTQSGANVLTF,TGTGCCAGCACCCAATCTGGGGCCAACGTCCTGACTTTC
TRBD1,-,16,TRBJ1-2,TRBV23-1,CASSRGQDEPYYGYTF,TGCGCCAGCAGTCGGGGACAGGATGAGCCTTACTATGGCTACACCTTC
-,-,14,TRBJ1-5,TRBV30,CAWSPQAANQPQHF,TGTGCCTGGAGTCCACAGGCGGCCAATCAGCCCCAGCATTTT
TRBD1,-,13,TRBJ2-5,TRBV30,CAWRGTGMRTQYF,TGTGCCTGGAGAGGGACAGGGATGAGGACCCAGTACTTC
TRBD2,-,16,TRBJ2-3,TRBV3-1/TRBV3-2,CASSLEVAGVSDTQYF,TGTGCCAGCAGCCTAGAGGTAGCGGGAGTCTCAGATACGCAGTATTTT
-,-,13,TRBJ1-4,TRBV2,CASSEAFEEKLFF,TGTGCCAGCAGTGAAGCATTTGAGGAAAAACTGTTTTTT
-,-,14,TRBJ1-5,TRBV28,CASSFSRSNQPQHF,TGTGCCAGCAGTTTCTCTAGGAGCAATCAGCCCCAGCATTTT
-,-,12,TRBJ2-2,TRBV7-8,CASSPSAGELFF,TGTGCCAGCAGCCCCTCCGCCGGGGAGCTGTTTTTT
-,-,15,TRBJ2-5,TRBV7-9,CASSLALGGAETQYF,TGTGCCAGCAGCTTAGCATTAGGAGGGGCGGAGACCCAGTACTTC
-,-,15,TRBJ1-4,TRBV5-1,CASSLTGGSNEKLFF,TGCGCCAGCAGCTTAACCGGGGGGTCTAATGAAAAACTGTTTTTT
-,-,13,TRBJ2-4,TRBV30,CAWRQGRANIQYF,TGTGCCTGGAGACAGGGACGGGCAAACATTCAGTACTTC
TRBD1,-,18,TRBJ1-1,TRBV13,CASSLSGGRGRMNTEAFF,TGTGCCAGCAGCTTATCAGGGGGCCGGGGGCGGATGAACACTGAAGCTTTCTTT
TRBD1,-,15,TRBJ1-2,TRBV5-1,CASSPDQGATYGYTF,TGCGCCAGCAGCCCGGACCAGGGGGCGACCTATGGCTACACCTTC
TRBD1,-,15,TRBJ2-7,TRBV7-2,CASSTGTGGPYEQYF,TGTGCCAGCAGCACCGGGACAGGGGGACCCTACGAGCAGTACTTC
TRBD1,-,15,TRBJ2-7,TRBV7-9,CASSLATGGTYEQYF,TGTGCCAGCAGCTTGGCGACAGGGGGGACGTACGAGCAGTACTTC
TRBD1,few,17,TRBJ1-1,TRBV5-6,CASSEDLTGARHTEAFF,TGTGCCAGCAGCGAAGATCTGACAGGGGCGCGCCACACTGAAGCTTTCTTT
-,-,16,TRBJ2-5,TRBV28,CASSLYASGYQETQYF,TGTGCCAGCAGTTTGTATGCCTCAGGGTACCAAGAGACCCAGTACTTC
TRBD1,-,15,TRBJ1-4,TRBV5-4,CASSRGQGTNEKLFF,TGTGCCAGCAGTAGAGGACAGGGGACTAATGAAAAACTGTTTTTT
TRBD1,-,14,TRBJ1-3,TRBV11-2,CASSSQGVGNTIYF,TGTGCCAGCAGCTCACAGGGGGTTGGAAACACCATATATTTT
-,-,13,TRBJ2-7,TRBV6-5,CASSLDRYYEQYF,TGTGCCAGCAGCCTCGACAGATACTACGAGCAGTACTTC
-,-,15,TRBJ2-1,TRBV19,CASAFGSIGYNEQFF,TGTGCCAGTGCCTTTGGGAGCATAGGCTACAATGAGCAGTTCTTC
-,-,15,TRBJ1-1,TRBV6-1,CASSEQGLVNTEAFF,TGTGCCAGCAGTGAACAGGGACTGGTGAACACTGAAGCTTTCTTT
-,once,18,TRBJ2-3,TRBV13,CASSLGLLWTMYTDTQYF,TGTGCCAGCAGCTTAGGTCTTTTGTGGACAATGTACACAGATACGCAGTATTTT